This is a list of T cell receptor beta chains from one sample in a study of CD8+CD57+ T cells in acquired aplastic anemia. TCRdb re-analysed the reads in MiXCR, keeping a single row per CDR3 protein. Of 98,000 or so distinct CDR3 sequences in the sample, approximately 48% were seen once. Input material: sorted CD4+, CD8+, or CD8+CD57+ T cells (not recorded which) from PBMCs. The receptor set was obtained from a human donor in good health, serving as a control. Each CDR3 is given with its conserved first and last residue. The D gene is left open where the match is weak. Clone sizes are given selectively: once, few, many, or a class where the clone is expanded.

J | V | size | length | D | CDR3 | DNA
TRBJ1-6 | TRBV15 | . | 15 | . | CATSRAAGDNSPLHF | TGTGCCACCAGCAGAGCGGCAGGCGATAATTCACCCCTCCACTTT
TRBJ1-2 | TRBV15 | . | 15 | . | CATSPPLGWTYGYTF | TGTGCCACCAGCCCTCCCCTGGGGTGGACCTATGGCTACACCTTC
TRBJ1-1 | TRBV29-1 | . | 12 | . | CSVEGGDSEAFF | TGCAGCGTTGAAGGAGGGGATTCTGAAGCTTTCTTT
TRBJ1-2 | TRBV12-3/TRBV12-4 | . | 13 | . | CASTKRANYGYTF | TGTGCCAGCACCAAAAGGGCTAACTATGGCTACACCTTC
TRBJ1-2 | TRBV24-1 | . | 15 | . | CATSDSSREKHGYTF | TGTGCCACCAGTGACTCGTCCAGGGAAAAACATGGCTACACCTTC
TRBJ2-1 | TRBV18 | . | 16 | . | CASSPEVTYSYSEQFF | TGTGCCAGCTCACCAGAAGTTACCTACTCCTACAGTGAGCAGTTCTTC
TRBJ2-7 | TRBV6-1 | many | 14 | . | CASSELEESYEQYF | TGTGCCAGCAGTGAATTAGAAGAGAGCTACGAGCAGTACTTC
TRBJ2-7 | TRBV20-1 | . | 12 | . | CSARKGVYEQYF | TGCAGTGCTAGGAAGGGTGTCTACGAGCAGTACTTC
TRBJ2-7 | TRBV2 | . | 15 | . | CASSDSSEHDYEQYF | TGTGCCAGCAGTGACTCTTCGGAACATGACTACGAGCAGTACTTC
TRBJ2-1 | TRBV7-7 | . | 13 | . | CASSLTPNGEQFF | TGTGCCAGCAGCCTCACCCCTAATGGTGAGCAGTTCTTC
TRBJ1-2 | TRBV7-2 | many | 13 | . | CASSLGDGLGYTF | TGTGCCAGCAGCTTGGGGGACGGCCTGGGCTACACCTTC
TRBJ2-5 | TRBV29-1 | . | 14 | TRBD1 | CSVEVTGGGETQYF | TGCAGCGTTGAAGTGACAGGGGGCGGAGAGACCCAGTACTTC
TRBJ2-5 | TRBV9 | many | 15 | . | CASSVAGLYQETQYF | TGTGCCAGCAGCGTAGCGGGGCTGTACCAAGAGACCCAGTACTTC
TRBJ2-7 | TRBV7-9 | . | 13 | . | CASSFEGPYEQYF | TGTGCCAGCAGCTTTGAAGGCCCCTACGAGCAGTACTTC
TRBJ1-5 | TRBV2 | . | 13 | . | CASSAGDNQPQHF | TGTGCCAGCAGTGCAGGCGACAATCAGCCCCAGCATTTT
TRBJ1-2 | TRBV4-1 | . | 15 | . | CASSQEGVMNYGYTF | TGCGCCAGCAGCCAAGAGGGGGTAATGAACTATGGCTACACCTTC
TRBJ2-2 | TRBV19 | . | 14 | . | CASKGGSGTGELFF | TGTGCCTCCAAGGGGGGCTCGGGCACCGGGGAGCTGTTTTTT
TRBJ1-4 | TRBV25-1 | . | 15 | TRBD1 | CASSDRDRVTEKLFF | TGTGCCAGCAGTGACCGGGACAGGGTGACTGAAAAACTGTTTTTT
TRBJ2-7 | TRBV29-1 | . | 12 | . | CSAQISVYEQYF | TGCAGCGCTCAGATCAGCGTCTACGAGCAGTACTTC
TRBJ1-2 | TRBV6-1 | many | 14 | . | CASSLRGNLYGYTF | TGTGCCAGCAGTCTCAGGGGAAACCTCTATGGCTACACCTTC
TRBJ1-5 | TRBV6-1 | many | 12 | . | CASSPRTQPQHF | TGTGCCAGCAGTCCAAGGACCCAGCCCCAGCATTTT
TRBJ2-3 | TRBV9 | many | 19 | TRBD2 | CASSERIDSGGDPTDTQYF | TGTGCCAGCAGCGAAAGAATAGATAGCGGGGGGGACCCCACAGATACGCAGTATTTT
TRBJ2-2 | TRBV24-1 | many | 16 | . | CATSDLRGRYTGELFF | TGTGCCACCAGTGATTTGCGGGGGCGTTACACCGGGGAGCTGTTTTTT
TRBJ2-1 | TRBV5-5 | many | 14 | . | CASSLVADYNEQFF | TGTGCCAGCAGCTTGGTGGCAGACTACAATGAGCAGTTCTTC
TRBJ2-2 | TRBV24-1 | . | 13 | . | CATSDTEGRELFF | TGTGCCACCAGTGATACCGAGGGTAGGGAGCTGTTTTTT
TRBJ2-1 | TRBV7-2 | few | 12 | . | CASSPRANEQFF | TGTGCCAGCAGCCCCAGGGCCAATGAGCAGTTCTTC
TRBJ1-2 | TRBV10-3 | once | 16 | . | CAISEEGGPRYYGYTF | TGTGCCATCAGTGAGGAGGGGGGACCACGTTACTATGGCTACACCTTC
TRBJ2-7 | TRBV14 | . | 15 | TRBD2 | CASSQVAGGPGEQYF | TGTGCCAGCAGCCAAGTAGCGGGGGGGCCTGGGGAGCAGTACTTC
TRBJ2-7 | TRBV7-2 | . | 14 | . | CASSPHISYYEQYF | TGTGCCAGCAGCCCCCACATCAGCTACTACGAGCAGTACTTC
TRBJ1-2 | TRBV29-1 | few | 13 | . | CSVEERDLRGYTF | TGCAGCGTTGAGGAGAGGGACCTTCGAGGCTACACCTTC
TRBJ2-7 | TRBV6-1 | many | 14 | . | CASNPGPGSYEQYF | TGTGCCAGCAATCCCGGTCCAGGATCCTACGAGCAGTACTTC
TRBJ1-2 | TRBV29-1 | . | 14 | . | CSVEDGSLSYGYTF | TGCAGCGTTGAAGACGGGTCCCTCAGCTATGGCTACACCTTC
TRBJ2-7 | TRBV3-1 | few | 13 | . | CTSSPQGTYEQYF | TGTACCAGCAGCCCCCAAGGGACCTACGAGCAGTACTTC
TRBJ2-7 | TRBV29-1 | . | 12 | . | CSVGTAAYEQYF | TGCAGCGTTGGGACGGCCGCCTACGAGCAGTACTTC
TRBJ2-1 | TRBV25-1 | . | 21 | TRBD2 | CASRGEGHGLAGGAGIDEQFF | TGTGCCAGCAGGGGGGAAGGGCACGGACTAGCGGGGGGGGCGGGTATCGATGAGCAGTTCTTC
TRBJ2-2 | TRBV5-1 | . | 13 | . | CASSRDYPGELFF | TGCGCCAGCAGCAGAGACTACCCCGGGGAGCTGTTTTTT
TRBJ1-1 | TRBV4-3 | . | 14 | TRBD1 | CASSQNRGNTEAFF | TGCGCCAGCAGCCAAAACAGGGGGAACACTGAAGCTTTCTTT
TRBJ2-5 | TRBV20-1 | . | 15 | TRBD1 | CSASYPGTAQETQYF | TGCAGTGCTAGTTATCCCGGGACAGCACAAGAGACCCAGTACTTC
TRBJ1-2 | TRBV9 | many | 14 | . | CASSGTSGGAGYTF | TGTGCCAGCAGCGGAACCAGCGGAGGGGCTGGCTACACCTTC
TRBJ1-2 | TRBV5-1 | many | 13 | . | CASSLGGADGYTF | TGCGCCAGCAGCTTGGGGGGGGCGGATGGCTACACCTTC
TRBJ1-1 | TRBV5-6 | many | 15 | TRBD1 | CASSPSGTGGVEAFF | TGTGCCAGCAGCCCAAGTGGGACAGGGGGTGTTGAAGCTTTCTTT
TRBJ2-5 | TRBV15 | . | 12 | . | CATSGGGETQYF | TGTGCCACCAGCGGAGGAGGAGAGACCCAGTACTTC
TRBJ1-2 | TRBV10-3 | . | 14 | TRBD1 | CAINSGQGGYGYTF | TGTGCCATCAATTCGGGACAGGGGGGCTATGGCTACACCTTC
TRBJ2-2 | TRBV10-1 | . | 12 | . | CASAGAAGELFF | TGCGCCAGCGCCGGGGCGGCCGGGGAGCTGTTTTTT
TRBJ2-3 | TRBV27 | many | 13 | TRBD1 | CASGRDSTDTQYF | TGTGCCAGCGGAAGGGACAGTACAGATACGCAGTATTTT